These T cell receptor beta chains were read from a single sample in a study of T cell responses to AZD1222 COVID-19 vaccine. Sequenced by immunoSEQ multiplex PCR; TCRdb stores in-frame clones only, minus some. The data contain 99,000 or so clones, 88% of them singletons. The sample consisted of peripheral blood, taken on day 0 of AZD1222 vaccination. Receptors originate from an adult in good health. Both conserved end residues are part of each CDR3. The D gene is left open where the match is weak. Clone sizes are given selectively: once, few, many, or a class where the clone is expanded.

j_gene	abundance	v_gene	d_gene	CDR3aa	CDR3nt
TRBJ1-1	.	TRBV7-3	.	CASSLDRTAEAFF	TGTGCCAGCAGCTTAGACCGAACGGCTGAAGCTTTCTTT
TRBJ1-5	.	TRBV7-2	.	CASSALGGRGNQPQHF	TGTGCCAGCAGCGCCCTAGGGGGGAGGGGCAATCAGCCCCAGCATTTT
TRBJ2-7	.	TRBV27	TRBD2	CASSPPGEGSYEQYF	TGTGCCAGCAGTCCCCCGGGGGAGGGTTCCTACGAGCAGTACTTC
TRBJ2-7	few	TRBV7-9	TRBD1	CASSTGTGAPYEQYF	TGTGCCAGCAGCACCGGCACAGGGGCTCCCTACGAGCAGTACTTC
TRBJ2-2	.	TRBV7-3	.	CASSSQGWTGELFF	TGTGCCAGCAGCTCACAGGGCTGGACCGGGGAGCTGTTTTTT
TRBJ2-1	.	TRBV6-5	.	CASSEGWSPDEQFF	TGTGCCAGCAGCGAGGGGTGGTCTCCCGATGAGCAGTTCTTC
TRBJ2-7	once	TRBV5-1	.	CASSSHQGPSEQYF	TGCGCCAGCAGCTCCCACCAGGGGCCCTCCGAGCAGTACTTC
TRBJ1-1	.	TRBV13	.	CASSLGPNTEAFF	TGTGCCAGCAGCTTAGGTCCCAACACTGAAGCTTTCTTT
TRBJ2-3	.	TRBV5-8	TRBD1	CASSLRTGWTDTQYF	TGTGCCAGCAGCCTGAGGACAGGGTGGACAGATACGCAGTATTTT
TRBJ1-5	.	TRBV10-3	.	CAISAAPRSNQPQHF	TGTGCCATCAGCGCAGCCCCCAGGAGCAATCAGCCCCAGCATTTT
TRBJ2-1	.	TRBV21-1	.	CASSKAGGDNEQFF	TGTGCCAGCAGCAAAGCCGGGGGGGACAATGAGCAGTTCTTC
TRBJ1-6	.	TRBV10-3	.	CAPGRGDSPLHF	TGTGCCCCAGGCAGGGGTGATTCACCCCTCCACTTT
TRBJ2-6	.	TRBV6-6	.	CASSYQGFSGANVLTF	TGTGCCAGCAGTTATCAGGGCTTTTCTGGGGCCAACGTCCTGACTTTC
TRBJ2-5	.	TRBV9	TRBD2	CASSVAASGSGETQYF	TGTGCCAGCAGCGTAGCGGCTAGCGGGAGTGGAGAGACCCAGTACTTC
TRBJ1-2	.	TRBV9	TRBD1	CASSVASTGGLGMEGYTF	TGTGCCAGCAGCGTAGCGTCGACAGGGGGCTTAGGGATGGAGGGCTACACCTTC
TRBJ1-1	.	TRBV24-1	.	CATSASSTGTEAFF	TGTGCCACCAGTGCCTCGTCGACAGGTACTGAAGCTTTCTTT
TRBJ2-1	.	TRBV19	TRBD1	CASSIDREPYNEQFF	TGTGCCAGTAGTATCGACAGGGAACCCTACAATGAGCAGTTCTTC
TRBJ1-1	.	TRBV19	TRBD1	CASRAQGAPTEAFF	TGTGCCAGTAGGGCACAGGGGGCGCCCACTGAAGCTTTCTTT
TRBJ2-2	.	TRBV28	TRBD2	CASRVTSAGDTGELFF	TGTGCCAGCAGAGTTACTTCGGCGGGAGACACCGGGGAGCTGTTTTTT
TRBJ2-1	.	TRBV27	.	CASKSVGTYNEQFF	TGTGCCAGCAAGTCGGTCGGTACGTACAATGAGCAGTTCTTC
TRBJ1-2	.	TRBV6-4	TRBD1	CASSPSTGSGGYTF	TGTGCCAGCAGTCCCTCGACAGGGTCGGGTGGCTACACCTTC
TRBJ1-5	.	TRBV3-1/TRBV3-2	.	CASSQVGSNQPQHF	TGTGCCAGCAGCCAAGTCGGTTCCAATCAGCCCCAGCATTTT
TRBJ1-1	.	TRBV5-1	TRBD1	CASSPGQGLNTEAFF	TGCGCCAGCAGCCCCGGACAGGGATTGAACACTGAAGCTTTCTTT
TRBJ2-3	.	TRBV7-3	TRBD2	CASSIGLAGSFTQYF	TGTGCCAGCAGCATCGGACTAGCGGGATCTTTCACGCAGTATTTT
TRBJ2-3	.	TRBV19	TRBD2	CASSTPTSVSTDTQYF	TGTGCCAGTAGTACCCCGACTAGCGTTAGCACAGATACGCAGTATTTT
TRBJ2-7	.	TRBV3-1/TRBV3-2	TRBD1	CASSQGTGVFEQYF	TGTGCCAGCAGCCAAGGGACAGGGGTTTTCGAGCAGTACTTC
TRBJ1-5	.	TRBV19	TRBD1	CASSTRTGGRQPQHF	TGTGCCAGTAGTACCCGGACAGGGGGCAGACAGCCCCAGCATTTT
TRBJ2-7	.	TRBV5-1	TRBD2	CASSPGLNNYEQYF	TGCGCCAGCAGCCCGGGACTAAACAACTACGAGCAGTACTTC
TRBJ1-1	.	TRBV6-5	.	CASRRTVNPNTEAFF	TGTGCCAGCAGACGTACAGTGAACCCGAACACTGAAGCTTTCTTT
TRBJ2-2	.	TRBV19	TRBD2	CASSSAGVTGELFF	TGTGCCAGTAGTTCAGCGGGAGTAACCGGGGAGCTGTTTTTT
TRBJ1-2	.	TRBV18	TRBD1	CASSLGTGGAGDGYTF	TGTGCCAGCTCATTGGGCACAGGGGGCGCTGGGGATGGCTACACCTTC
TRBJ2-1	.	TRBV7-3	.	CASSLNGNSYNEQFF	TGTGCCAGCAGCTTAAACGGGAATTCCTACAATGAGCAGTTCTTC
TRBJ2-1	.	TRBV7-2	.	CASSFDRSYNEQFF	TGTGCCAGCAGCTTCGACAGGAGTTACAATGAGCAGTTCTTC
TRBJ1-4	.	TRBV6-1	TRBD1	CASRGQDHEKLFF	TGTGCCAGCAGGGGACAGGATCATGAAAAACTGTTTTTT
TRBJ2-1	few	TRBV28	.	CASSLMGSNEQFF	TGTGCCAGCAGTTTAATGGGATCGAATGAGCAGTTCTTC
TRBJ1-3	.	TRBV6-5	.	CASSQSGAFGNTIYF	TGTGCCAGCAGCCAGTCGGGGGCTTTTGGAAACACCATATATTTT
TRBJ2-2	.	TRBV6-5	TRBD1	CASSSGQWNTGELFF	TGTGCCAGCAGTTCGGGACAGTGGAACACCGGGGAGCTGTTTTTT
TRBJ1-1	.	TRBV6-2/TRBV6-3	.	CASSFGGSITEAFF	TGTGCCAGCAGTTTTGGGGGTAGTATTACTGAAGCTTTCTTT
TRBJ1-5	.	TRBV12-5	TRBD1	CASGLNGTVDQPQHF	TGTGCTAGTGGTTTGAATGGGACAGTAGACCAGCCCCAGCATTTT
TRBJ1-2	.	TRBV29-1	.	CSVEGTVRGYYGYTF	TGCAGCGTTGAAGGGACAGTTCGGGGGTACTATGGCTACACCTTC
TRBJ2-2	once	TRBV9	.	CASSVFSGELFF	TGTGCCAGCAGCGTGTTTTCCGGGGAGCTGTTTTTT
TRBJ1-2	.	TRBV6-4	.	CASKKDAANYGYTF	TGTGCCAGCAAAAAGGACGCGGCGAACTATGGCTACACCTTC
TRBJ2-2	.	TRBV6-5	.	CASSYSMGPGELFF	TGTGCCAGCAGTTACTCGATGGGGCCCGGGGAGCTGTTTTTT
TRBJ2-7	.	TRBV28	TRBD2	CAAAKASGSDHEQYF	TGTGCCGCGGCTAAAGCTAGCGGGAGTGATCACGAGCAGTACTTC
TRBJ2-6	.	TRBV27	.	CASSPSGARGANVLTF	TGTGCCAGCAGTCCTTCGGGGGCGAGAGGGGCCAACGTCCTGACTTTC